Shown below are 5 T cell receptor beta chains from a single sample sequenced in a study of cytomegalovirus exposure and HLA in healthy donors. PCR primers comprised 60 Vbeta and 13 Jbeta primers. Sequencing was performed with immunoSEQ multiplex PCR; in TCRdb, only in-frame clones are kept and a portion is missing. Seen here are some 150,000 clones, roughly 80% observed once, and the top ten hold around 7.7%. Material for sequencing was PBMCs. The receptors originated from a woman in her 30s in good health and CMV-seropositive.

V and J are TRBV5-5 and TRBJ1-6; the match to TRBD1 covers 8 bases. Germline trimming cut 4 bases from V and 5 bases from J; bases unmatched to any gene: 8. In germline, CDR1 is SGHKS, CDR2 YYEKEE (reference sequence). The CDR3 is 16 residues long. CDR3 region: CASSRTGGVDNSPLHF. As DNA, the CDR3 is TGTGCCAGCAGCCGCACAGGGGGGGTCGATAATTCACCCCTCCACTTT.

The genes are TRBV4-3 and TRBJ2-3; 9 nucleotides line up with TRBD2. V was pared by 4 bases and J by 1 base, with 3 bases of the junction left unmatched. Germline-derived CDR1 and CDR2 are LGHNA and YSLEER. This CDR3 has 15 amino acids. For the CDR3, the DNA is TGCGCCAGCAGCCCGCGGACTAGCGGCACAGATACGCAGTATTTT. This codes for CASSPRTSGTDTQYF.

V and J are TRBV2 and TRBJ2-7, with 7 bases matching TRBD1. The CDR3 loop spans 14 amino acids. Germline-derived CDR1 and CDR2 are SNHLY and FYNNEI. V lost 6 bases to trimming and J lost 0 bases; unmatched junction nucleotides: 5. The CDR3 coding sequence is TGTGCCAGCAGCAGACAGGGTTTCTCCTACGAGCAGTACTTC. This gives the protein CASSRQGFSYEQYF.

This clone has a handful of counts. The chain uses TRBV7-9 and TRBJ2-7; TRBD1 aligns across 8 bases. Trimming removed 1 base from V and 0 bases from J; junction bases left unmatched: 5. Germline values: CDR1 SEHNR, CDR2 FQNEAQ (reference sequence). CDR3 size: 16 residues. CDR3 in DNA: TGTGCCAGCAGCTTAGTTCTTACAGGGGGCTCCTACGAGCAGTACTTC. Translating it yields CASSLVLTGGSYEQYF.

The rearrangement uses TRBV6-1 and TRBJ2-3; 8 bases align to TRBD1. V trimming: 6 bases; J trimming: 3 bases; junction bases outside the gene matches: 5. Germline CDR1 MNHNS, CDR2 SASEGT. CDR3 length: 14 amino acids. DNA for the CDR3: TGTGCCAGCAGGAAGGACAGGGTGACAGATACGCAGTATTTT. This sequence encodes CASRKDRVTDTQYF.